The next 20 T cell receptor beta chains were all read from a single sample in a study of cytomegalovirus exposure and HLA in healthy donors. Vbeta (60) and Jbeta (13) primers were used in the PCR. The protocol was immunoSEQ multiplex PCR, while the TCRdb copy is restricted to in-frame clones and leaves out a portion. The sample lists under 200,000 clones, 80% to 90% occurring once. Sample: PBMCs. The receptor set was obtained from a woman aged 18-29 years in good health and CMV-seronegative.

The chain combines TRBV7-3 with TRBJ2-7; 7 bases agree with TRBD2. Losses at the gene ends were 5 bases for V and 6 bases for J; bases not matched to a gene: 4. The CDR3 totals 12 residues. Germline-derived CDR1 and CDR2 are SGHTA and FQGTGA. Here the CDR3 DNA reads TGTGCCAGCAGCCCGACTAGCTTCGAGCAGTACTTC. This encodes CASSPTSFEQYF. Combining the CDR3 with reference TRBV7-3 and TRBJ2-7 gives the whole variable domain GAGVSQTPSNKVTEKGKYVELRCDPISGHTALYWYRQSLGQGPEFLIYFQGTGAADDSGLPNDRFFAVRPEGSVSTLKIQRTERGDSAVYLCASSPTSFEQYFGPGTRLTVT.

Details on this clone: The conserved final phenylalanine or tryptophan is absent from the CDR3, which likely points to a read error. This chain joins TRBV5-4 and TRBJ1-2; tentative D call: TRBD1 (6 bases). V dropped 3 bases and J dropped 8 bases, with 23 bases sitting between them. Germline-derived CDR1 and CDR2 are SGHNT and YYREEE (reference sequence). CDR3 length equals 16 residues. The CDR3 sequence: CASSSLTGLRSGGYTL. DNA of the CDR3: TGTGCCAGCAGCTCCTTGACAGGACTTAGAAGCGGAGGCTACACCCTC.

V and J are TRBV6-5 and TRBJ1-1; D may be TRBD1 (5 bases). Trimming left V 5 bases short and J 3 bases short, with 10 bases between. The CDR3 sequence is 13 residues long. Germline V CDR1 and CDR2: MNHEY, SVGAGI. CDR3 sequence: CASSTGPHTEAFF. In DNA form, the CDR3 reads TGTGCCAGCAGTACAGGACCACACACTGAAGCTTTCTTT.

This chain uses TRBV7-9 with TRBJ2-7; the match to TRBD1 covers 11 bases. The CDR3 totals 15 residues. Germline CDR1 and CDR2: SEHNR and FQNEAQ (reference sequence). Germline trimming cut 5 bases from V and 6 bases from J; bases unmatched to any gene: 9. CDR3 bases: TGTGCCAGCAGCCAACGTCCGGGACAGGGGGGCGAGCAGTACTTC. This sequence encodes CASSQRPGQGGEQYF.

The gene calls are TRBV19 and TRBJ2-7, with a weak D call TRBD2 (6 bases). CDR1 is LNHDA, CDR2 SQIVND, per germline (reference sequence). V lost 7 bases to trimming and J lost 3 bases, with 16 bases between them. This CDR3 spans 14 amino acids. The CDR3 sequence is CASKRRDSSYEQYF. The CDR3 nucleotides are TGTGCCAGTAAAAGGAGGGATTCGAGCTACGAGCAGTACTTC.

The genes are TRBV6-1 and TRBJ1-2; D is unresolved. Trimming took off 3 bases at V and 6 bases at J, with 20 bases between the two ends. CDR3 size: 16 residues. Germline V gives CDR1 MNHNS, CDR2 SASEGT. In nucleotides, the CDR3 is TGTGCCAGCAGTGACCAGTCTAATAGCTTTAAGGATGGCTACACCTTC. Its translation is CASSDQSNSFKDGYTF.

V is TRBV11-2 and J is TRBJ2-3; TRBD2 matches at 11 bases. This CDR3 comprises 16 residues. Trimming took 4 bases from V and 0 from J; bases not matched to a gene: 3. Per the germline V gene, CDR1 is SGHAT and CDR2 is FQNNGV. The CDR3 region has the DNA TGTGCCAGCAGCTCGCGACTAGCGGGGAGCACAGATACGCAGTATTTT. The encoded protein is CASSSRLAGSTDTQYF.

This chain links TRBV28 with TRBJ2-7, with unresolved D. The CDR3 extends over 14 amino acids. V was trimmed by 2 bases and J by 5 bases, leaving 13 bases between them. The germline V gene encodes CDR1 MDHEN and CDR2 SYDVKM. The CDR3 region is CASSLPPNPHEQYF. In nucleotides, the CDR3 is TGTGCCAGCAGTTTACCGCCTAATCCCCACGAGCAGTACTTC.

The chain recombines TRBV5-8 with TRBJ1-1, with 7 positions matching TRBD1. The V gene's germline CDR1 is SGHTS and CDR2 YDEGEE. The V and J ends lost 8 bases and 7 bases, in that order; junction bases with no gene match: 17. This CDR3 is built from 15 residues. CDR3 sequence (DNA): TGTGCCAGGACAGGGTCACTGATCTTAACAGGTGAAGCTTTCTTT. Its translation is CARTGSLILTGEAFF.

The chain joins TRBV5-1 to TRBJ2-6; TRBD1 matches 9 bases. This CDR3 comprises 18 residues. J gave up 3 bases and V 1 base, and 8 bases lay outside the gene matches. Germline CDR1 SGHRS, CDR2 YFSETQ. The CDR3 DNA reads TGCGCCAGCAGCTTGCGGGACAGGGCCTCTGGTGGGGCCAACGTCCTGACTTTC. Amino acids: CASSLRDRASGGANVLTF.

This rearrangement joins TRBV4-2 to TRBJ2-1, with 12 bases aligning to TRBD2. Germline assignment: CDR1 LGHNA and CDR2 YNFKEQ. The CDR3 is made up of 19 amino acids. The V segment lost 2 bases and the J segment 6 bases; nucleotides outside the gene matches: 14. CDR3 DNA: TGTGCCAGCAGCCAATTTCCACTAGCGGGAGGAGGGGGAGGCAATGAGCAGTTCTTC. This codes for CASSQFPLAGGGGGNEQFF.

This clone appeared a single time. The chain joins TRBV9 to TRBJ2-4, with D tentatively TRBD2 (5 bases). This CDR3 contains 14 residues. Germline V gene sequence: CDR1 SGDLS, CDR2 YYNGEE. Trimming shortened V by 4 bases and J by 8 bases, and 16 bases separated the two germline ends. CDR3 loop: CASSPPGSVHIQYF. The CDR3 coding sequence is TGTGCCAGCAGCCCCCCTGGGAGCGTTCACATTCAGTACTTC.

The DNA of the CDR3 is TGTGCCAGCAGTCCAGGGGGTTTTGGTCAGCCCCAGCATTTT. This encodes CASSPGGFGQPQHF. The V call is TRBV28, the J call TRBJ1-5; 7 bases agree with TRBD1. Unmatched junction bases numbered 7, after V lost 5 bases and J lost 6 bases. Germline CDR1 reads MDHEN; CDR2 reads SYDVKM. This CDR3 is built from 14 residues.

The chain employs TRBV7-9 and TRBJ2-7; 11 bases fit TRBD2. This CDR3 region has 15 residues. The junction had 9 bases not matched to a gene; V was cut back by 5 bases and J by 6 bases. CDR1 and CDR2 from the germline V gene are SEHNR and FQNEAQ (reference sequence). The CDR3 DNA reads as TGTGCCAGCAGCCGAGTAGCGGGAGGGCCGGGCGAGCAGTACTTC. Translating it yields CASSRVAGGPGEQYF.

The chain recombines TRBV5-4 with TRBJ1-1; D ambiguous. The germline CDR1 and CDR2 sequences are SGHNT and YYREEE (reference sequence). The V and J ends lost 3 bases and 3 bases respectively, with 12 bases between them. The CDR3 is 14 residues long. CDR3 sequence reads: CASSSEQVDTEAFF. In DNA, the CDR3 is TGTGCCAGCAGCTCAGAGCAGGTGGACACTGAAGCTTTCTTT. The full variable domain, its missing parts supplied by reference TRBV5-4 and TRBJ1-1, is ETGVTQSPTHLIKTRGQQVTLRCSSQSGHNTVSWYQQALGQGPQFIFQYYREEENGRGNFPPRFSGLQFPNYSSELNVNALELDDSALYLCASSSEQVDTEAFFGQGTRLTVV.

V and J are TRBV4-1 and TRBJ2-7; 9 bases line up with TRBD2. Trimming took 0 bases from V and 2 from J; bases not matched to a gene: 8. Germline loops: CDR1 MGHRA, CDR2 YSYEKL. This CDR3 has 17 residues. CDR3 nucleotides: TGCGCCAGCAGCCAAGATTTCGGCGGGAGGGCCCCCTACGAGCAGTACTTC. Amino acid sequence: CASSQDFGGRAPYEQYF.

J is TRBJ2-5 and V is TRBV5-1, with unresolved D. Germline assignment: CDR1 SGHRS and CDR2 YFSETQ. Trimming removed 4 bases at V and 2 bases at J, with 9 bases between. This CDR3 is 13 amino acids long. Here the CDR3 reads CASSPQLQETQYF. In DNA, the CDR3 is TGCGCCAGCAGCCCCCAACTGCAAGAGACCCAGTACTTC. The full variable domain, completed using reference TRBV5-1 and TRBJ2-5, is KAGVTQTPRYLIKTRGQQVTLSCSPISGHRSVSWYQQTPGQGLQFLFEYFSETQRNKGNFPGRFSGRQFSNSRSEMNVSTLELGDSALYLCASSPQLQETQYFGPGTRLLVL.

The chain employs TRBV5-4 and TRBJ1-3, with 10 bases fitting TRBD1. CDR1 is SGHNT and CDR2 is YYREEE in the germline V gene (reference sequence). Trimming at V came to 3 bases and at J to 11 bases, leaving 8 bases not matched to a gene. This CDR3 spans 14 amino acids. The CDR3 sequence is CASSSGTGALAIYF. CDR3 in DNA: TGTGCCAGCAGCTCCGGGACAGGGGCCCTCGCCATATATTTT.

The chain has TRBV28 and TRBJ2-4; perhaps TRBD2 as D (5 bases). V was shortened by 3 bases and J by 6 bases, with 21 bases between the two germline ends. Germline V gene data show CDR1 as MDHEN and CDR2 as SYDVKM. The CDR3 sequence is 17 residues long. CDR3 loop: CASSFFSKGAGPNIQYF. In DNA form, the CDR3 reads TGTGCCAGCAGTTTCTTCTCTAAGGGAGCAGGCCCAAACATTCAGTACTTC.

This chain connects TRBV6-5 to TRBJ1-1; D might be TRBD1 (5 bases). Trimming left V 2 bases short and J 0 bases short, with 10 bases between. The CDR3 extends over 15 amino acids. The germline gives CDR1 MNHEY, CDR2 SVGAGI. The CDR3 spells CASSYNRLLNTEAFF. The CDR3 DNA is TGTGCCAGCAGTTACAACAGGCTTCTGAACACTGAAGCTTTCTTT.